These T cell receptor beta chains were read from a single sample in a study of blood T cell repertoires in COVID-19. Libraries were prepared by immunoSEQ multiplex PCR; TCRdb keeps only in-frame clonotypes and omits some of them. This sample has about 160,000 clones, with about 86% found just once. The sequenced sample consisted of peripheral blood. The receptors come from a woman older than 75 with acute or convalescent COVID-19. Both conserved end residues are part of each CDR3. Fields, in order: J gene, D gene, clone size, V gene, CDR3 protein, CDR3 DNA. D genes are given only for firm matches. Clone size is shown for a subset of rows, as once, few, many or a class of expanded clone.

j_gene: TRBJ1-1; d_gene: .; abundance: .; v_gene: TRBV19; CDR3aa: CASSLQVEGAMNTEAFF; CDR3nt: TGTGCCAGTAGCCTCCAGGTTGAGGGCGCAATGAACACTGAAGCTTTCTTT
j_gene: TRBJ2-2; d_gene: .; abundance: few; v_gene: TRBV30; CDR3aa: CAWRSLTGSGELFF; CDR3nt: TGTGCCTGGAGATCTCTTACGGGATCCGGGGAGCTGTTTTTT
j_gene: TRBJ2-3; d_gene: .; abundance: .; v_gene: TRBV24-1; CDR3aa: CATSDPRGSDTQYF; CDR3nt: TGTGCCACCAGTGACCCCCGGGGTTCAGATACGCAGTATTTT
j_gene: TRBJ2-2; d_gene: TRBD1; abundance: .; v_gene: TRBV5-1; CDR3aa: CASHPDRSNGELFF; CDR3nt: TGCGCCAGCCACCCGGACAGGAGCAACGGGGAGCTGTTTTTT
j_gene: TRBJ2-1; d_gene: .; abundance: .; v_gene: TRBV27; CDR3aa: CASRLRGYNEQFF; CDR3nt: TGTGCCAGCAGGTTGCGGGGATACAATGAGCAGTTCTTC
j_gene: TRBJ1-4; d_gene: .; abundance: .; v_gene: TRBV4-3; CDR3aa: CASSQYLPRGRFQQTNEKLFF; CDR3nt: TGCGCCAGCAGCCAATATCTACCCAGGGGCAGGTTTCAACAAACTAATGAAAAACTGTTTTTT
j_gene: TRBJ1-5; d_gene: .; abundance: .; v_gene: TRBV11-2; CDR3aa: CASSLMATGTNQPQHF; CDR3nt: TGTGCCAGCAGCTTAATGGCCACAGGGACCAATCAGCCCCAGCATTTT
j_gene: TRBJ2-3; d_gene: .; abundance: few; v_gene: TRBV7-9; CDR3aa: CASMIGGPDTQYF; CDR3nt: TGTGCCAGCATGATAGGGGGTCCAGATACGCAGTATTTT
j_gene: TRBJ1-1; d_gene: TRBD1; abundance: .; v_gene: TRBV3-1/TRBV3-2; CDR3aa: CASSQGQGNSEAFF; CDR3nt: TGTGCCAGCAGCCAAGGACAGGGAAACTCTGAAGCTTTCTTT
j_gene: TRBJ2-1; d_gene: TRBD2; abundance: .; v_gene: TRBV7-6; CDR3aa: CASSLGLAGVYNEQFF; CDR3nt: TGTGCCAGCAGCCTAGGACTAGCGGGAGTGTACAATGAGCAGTTCTTC
j_gene: TRBJ1-5; d_gene: .; abundance: .; v_gene: TRBV27; CDR3aa: CASSGTSYNQPQHF; CDR3nt: TGTGCCAGCTCCGGGACAAGCTACAATCAGCCCCAGCATTTT
j_gene: TRBJ1-1; d_gene: .; abundance: .; v_gene: TRBV6-5; CDR3aa: CASSYYTSTEAFF; CDR3nt: TGTGCCAGCAGTTACTATACCAGCACTGAAGCTTTCTTT
j_gene: TRBJ1-3; d_gene: TRBD1; abundance: .; v_gene: TRBV28; CDR3aa: CASRDRVYSGNTIYF; CDR3nt: TGTGCCAGCAGGGACAGGGTATACTCTGGAAACACCATATATTTT
j_gene: TRBJ2-7; d_gene: TRBD1; abundance: once; v_gene: TRBV24-1; CDR3aa: CATGPGQVPYEQYF; CDR3nt: TGTGCCACCGGGCCGGGACAGGTACCCTACGAGCAGTACTTC
j_gene: TRBJ2-1; d_gene: TRBD2; abundance: few; v_gene: TRBV6-5; CDR3aa: CASSYSGAGRRNEQFF; CDR3nt: TGTGCCAGCAGTTACTCAGGAGCGGGACGACGCAATGAGCAGTTCTTC
j_gene: TRBJ1-4; d_gene: .; abundance: .; v_gene: TRBV5-6; CDR3aa: CASSGQTNEKLFF; CDR3nt: TGTGCCAGCAGCGGACAGACTAATGAAAAACTGTTTTTT
j_gene: TRBJ2-3; d_gene: .; abundance: .; v_gene: TRBV5-1; CDR3aa: CASSLDGDRSDTQYF; CDR3nt: TGCGCCAGCAGCTTGGACGGCGACAGGTCAGATACGCAGTATTTT
j_gene: TRBJ2-6; d_gene: TRBD1; abundance: .; v_gene: TRBV19; CDR3aa: CASSDGTGKYRPGANVLTF; CDR3nt: TGTGCCAGTAGTGATGGGACAGGGAAGTACAGGCCTGGGGCCAACGTCCTGACTTTC
j_gene: TRBJ1-5; d_gene: .; abundance: once; v_gene: TRBV19; CDR3aa: CASRGSSYSNQPQHF; CDR3nt: TGTGCCAGTAGGGGCAGCTCCTATAGCAATCAGCCCCAGCATTTT
j_gene: TRBJ2-7; d_gene: .; abundance: .; v_gene: TRBV2; CDR3aa: CASSESRSGNEQYF; CDR3nt: TGTGCCAGCAGTGAAAGTCGCTCGGGGAACGAGCAGTACTTC
j_gene: TRBJ2-7; d_gene: TRBD2; abundance: .; v_gene: TRBV9; CDR3aa: CASTPSGGNYEQYF; CDR3nt: TGTGCCAGCACCCCTAGCGGGGGGAATTACGAGCAGTACTTC
j_gene: TRBJ1-2; d_gene: TRBD1; abundance: .; v_gene: TRBV7-9; CDR3aa: CASSLAQGDVDGYTF; CDR3nt: TGTGCCAGCAGCTTAGCACAGGGGGATGTAGATGGCTACACCTTC
j_gene: TRBJ1-5; d_gene: .; abundance: .; v_gene: TRBV15; CDR3aa: CATSRVTANQPQHF; CDR3nt: TGTGCCACCAGCAGAGTAACAGCTAATCAGCCCCAGCATTTT
j_gene: TRBJ2-3; d_gene: TRBD2; abundance: .; v_gene: TRBV15; CDR3aa: CATSKGLAGSGDTQYF; CDR3nt: TGTGCCACCAGCAAAGGACTAGCGGGGAGCGGGGATACGCAGTATTTT
j_gene: TRBJ1-6; d_gene: .; abundance: .; v_gene: TRBV4-3; CDR3aa: CASSQGQAGSAAPLHF; CDR3nt: TGCGCCAGCAGCCAAGGCCAAGCCGGGAGCGCGGCACCCCTCCACTTT
j_gene: TRBJ1-2; d_gene: .; abundance: .; v_gene: TRBV27; CDR3aa: CASSLSGPTGGYTF; CDR3nt: TGTGCCAGCAGTTTATCCGGCCCGACGGGGGGCTACACCTTC
j_gene: TRBJ2-1; d_gene: TRBD2; abundance: .; v_gene: TRBV10-3; CDR3aa: CAIGASGSSYEQFF; CDR3nt: TGTGCCATCGGGGCTAGCGGGAGCTCATATGAGCAGTTCTTC
j_gene: TRBJ2-3; d_gene: TRBD2; abundance: .; v_gene: TRBV9; CDR3aa: CASSVAPSLAGKSLADTQYF; CDR3nt: TGTGCCAGCAGCGTAGCCCCAAGTCTAGCGGGGAAAAGCTTGGCAGATACGCAGTATTTT
j_gene: TRBJ2-7; d_gene: .; abundance: once; v_gene: TRBV15; CDR3aa: CATSRGRASEQYF; CDR3nt: TGTGCCACCAGCAGGGGCAGGGCTTCGGAGCAGTACTTC
j_gene: TRBJ2-1; d_gene: .; abundance: .; v_gene: TRBV19; CDR3aa: CASSGQGRGNEQFF; CDR3nt: TGTGCCAGTAGCGGTCAGGGAAGGGGCAATGAGCAGTTCTTC
j_gene: TRBJ2-2; d_gene: TRBD1; abundance: .; v_gene: TRBV12-3/TRBV12-4; CDR3aa: CASRPDRAGELFF; CDR3nt: TGTGCCAGCAGGCCAGACAGGGCCGGGGAGCTGTTTTTT
j_gene: TRBJ1-2; d_gene: .; abundance: few; v_gene: TRBV12-3/TRBV12-4; CDR3aa: CASSPRGTPDYTF; CDR3nt: TGTGCCAGCAGTCCCCGGGGGACTCCTGACTACACCTTC
j_gene: TRBJ2-1; d_gene: TRBD2; abundance: once; v_gene: TRBV27; CDR3aa: CASSFLSGVSYNEQFF; CDR3nt: TGTGCCAGCAGTTTCCTCAGCGGGGTCTCCTACAATGAGCAGTTCTTC
j_gene: TRBJ2-7; d_gene: .; abundance: .; v_gene: TRBV5-1; CDR3aa: CASSLGQGGTTYEQYF; CDR3nt: TGCGCCAGCAGCTTGGGACAGGGAGGAACTACCTACGAGCAGTACTTC
j_gene: TRBJ1-2; d_gene: .; abundance: .; v_gene: TRBV5-4; CDR3aa: CACWPSLDYGYTF; CDR3nt: TGTGCCTGCTGGCCTTCCTTGGACTATGGCTACACCTTC
j_gene: TRBJ2-7; d_gene: TRBD1; abundance: .; v_gene: TRBV5-1; CDR3aa: CASSGRDRGPDEQYF; CDR3nt: TGCGCCAGCAGCGGGCGGGACAGGGGGCCTGACGAGCAGTACTTC
j_gene: TRBJ2-1; d_gene: TRBD2; abundance: once; v_gene: TRBV24-1; CDR3aa: CATSVNSGSKGEQFF; CDR3nt: TGTGCCACCAGTGTTAATAGCGGGAGTAAGGGTGAGCAGTTCTTC
j_gene: TRBJ1-6; d_gene: .; abundance: .; v_gene: TRBV6-5; CDR3aa: CASSYSRPHNSPLHF; CDR3nt: TGTGCCAGCAGTTACTCGAGGCCCCATAATTCACCCCTCCACTTT
j_gene: TRBJ1-4; d_gene: .; abundance: .; v_gene: TRBV28; CDR3aa: CASSSPPGGLFF; CDR3nt: TGTGCCAGCAGTTCTCCGCCGGGAGGACTGTTTTTT
j_gene: TRBJ1-2; d_gene: .; abundance: .; v_gene: TRBV9; CDR3aa: CASRSGAGRAYGYTF; CDR3nt: TGTGCCAGCAGAAGCGGGGCAGGTCGGGCCTATGGCTACACCTTC
j_gene: TRBJ1-1; d_gene: .; abundance: .; v_gene: TRBV18; CDR3aa: CASSPGPPRGTEAFF; CDR3nt: TGTGCCAGCTCACCGGGGCCACCTAGGGGCACTGAAGCTTTCTTT
j_gene: TRBJ2-3; d_gene: TRBD1; abundance: .; v_gene: TRBV5-1; CDR3aa: CASSSRTGPTDTQYF; CDR3nt: TGCGCCAGCAGCTCCCGGACAGGCCCCACAGATACGCAGTATTTT
j_gene: TRBJ1-6; d_gene: .; abundance: .; v_gene: TRBV5-1; CDR3aa: CARMTGNNSPLHF; CDR3nt: TGCGCCAGAATGACAGGAAATAATTCACCCCTCCACTTT
j_gene: TRBJ2-3; d_gene: .; abundance: .; v_gene: TRBV12-3/TRBV12-4; CDR3aa: CASSNSYTDTQYF; CDR3nt: TGTGCCAGCTCAAACTCTTACACAGATACGCAGTATTTT
j_gene: TRBJ2-7; d_gene: TRBD2; abundance: once; v_gene: TRBV27; CDR3aa: CASSSGLASYEQYF; CDR3nt: TGTGCCAGCAGCTCAGGACTAGCGTCCTACGAGCAGTACTTC
j_gene: TRBJ2-3; d_gene: TRBD1; abundance: .; v_gene: TRBV13; CDR3aa: CASSTSLYRGAEDTQYF; CDR3nt: TGTGCCAGCAGCACTTCTCTCTACAGGGGCGCGGAAGATACGCAGTATTTT
j_gene: TRBJ2-1; d_gene: TRBD2; abundance: .; v_gene: TRBV5-1; CDR3aa: CASSLASGRKDEQFF; CDR3nt: TGCGCCAGCAGCTTGGCTAGCGGGAGGAAAGATGAGCAGTTCTTC
j_gene: TRBJ2-7; d_gene: .; abundance: .; v_gene: TRBV6-5; CDR3aa: CAGGGGFSYEQYF; CDR3nt: TGTGCCGGTGGGGGGGGCTTCTCCTACGAGCAGTATTTC
j_gene: TRBJ2-3; d_gene: TRBD2; abundance: .; v_gene: TRBV5-4; CDR3aa: CASRLGLAGGQGTDTQYF; CDR3nt: TGTGCCAGCAGACTAGGACTAGCGGGGGGCCAGGGCACAGATACGCAGTATTTT
j_gene: TRBJ1-1; d_gene: TRBD1; abundance: .; v_gene: TRBV10-3; CDR3aa: CAISGTGFMNTEAFF; CDR3nt: TGTGCCATCAGCGGGACAGGCTTTATGAACACTGAAGCTTTCTTT
j_gene: TRBJ2-3; d_gene: .; abundance: .; v_gene: TRBV20-1; CDR3aa: CSARVADTQYF; CDR3nt: TGCAGTGCTAGGGTCGCGGATACGCAGTATTTT
j_gene: TRBJ1-6; d_gene: .; abundance: .; v_gene: TRBV5-4; CDR3aa: CASSFRDTYSPLHF; CDR3nt: TGTGCCAGCAGCTTCCGGGACACCTATTCACCCCTCCACTTT
j_gene: TRBJ1-2; d_gene: .; abundance: .; v_gene: TRBV5-1; CDR3aa: CASRSSLSGTPDRTYGYTF; CDR3nt: TGCGCCAGCAGATCCTCATTAAGCGGGACACCCGACCGGACCTATGGCTACACCTTC
j_gene: TRBJ2-1; d_gene: TRBD2; abundance: .; v_gene: TRBV27; CDR3aa: CASSGSGSLYNEQFF; CDR3nt: TGTGCCAGCAGTGGTAGCGGGAGCCTCTACAATGAGCAGTTCTTC
j_gene: TRBJ1-2; d_gene: TRBD1; abundance: .; v_gene: TRBV7-3; CDR3aa: CASSLPGQQVYGYTF; CDR3nt: TGTGCCAGCAGCTTACCGGGACAGCAAGTCTATGGCTACACCTTC